The 22 T cell receptor beta chains below were found in one sample sequenced in a study of cytomegalovirus exposure and HLA in healthy donors. TCRdb's copy holds only in-frame clones and misses some; the assay was immunoSEQ multiplex PCR. The sample lists roughly 350,000 clones, just over 85% occurring once. The sample taken for sequencing was PBMCs. These receptors originate from a woman under 30 in good health and CMV-seronegative.

V gene TRBV6-5 combines with J gene TRBJ2-7; 10 nucleotides align to TRBD1. Germline V CDR1 and CDR2: MNHEY, SVGAGI. V was clipped by 2 bases and J by 3 bases; unmatched bases: 4. The CDR3 loop spans 15 amino acids. CDR3 DNA: TGTGCCAGCAGTTACGGGGGGACAGGGGACTACGAGCAGTACTTC. It translates to CASSYGGTGDYEQYF.

This clone was seen a handful of times. The V call is TRBV6-5, the J call TRBJ2-5, with D uncertain. The V end lost 0 bases, the J end lost 4 bases, and 9 bases lay between the germline ends. The CDR3 runs 14 residues. The germline V gene has CDR1 MNHEY and CDR2 SVGAGI. The CDR3 loop is CASSYSGTTETQYF. The CDR3 DNA sequence: TGTGCCAGCAGTTACTCAGGCACTACAGAGACCCAGTACTTC.

The chain is built from TRBV28 and TRBJ1-2, with 8 bases matching TRBD1. Germline-derived CDR1 and CDR2 are MDHEN and SYDVKM. The CDR3 consists of 15 residues. The V and J ends lost 6 bases and 5 bases, in that order; junction bases with no gene match: 11. CDR3 nucleotide sequence: TGTGCCAGCAGATCTGGACAGGGTAGAGTATATGGCTACACCTTC. Translation gives CASRSGQGRVYGYTF.

Concerning this clone itself: This same CDR3 is encoded by further DNA sequences in the sample. J is TRBJ2-7 and V is TRBV11-2, with TRBD2 matching over 13 bases. V shed 3 bases and J 6 bases; nucleotides not matched to a gene: 2. Germline lookup yields CDR1 SGHAT and CDR2 FQNNGV. The CDR3 extends over 14 amino acids. CDR3 loop: CASSFGLAGVEQYF. The CDR3 nucleotides are TGTGCCAGCAGCTTCGGACTAGCGGGAGTCGAGCAGTACTTC.

The CDR3 here is CASSPLVGANEKLFF. CDR3 sequence (DNA): TGTGCCAGCTCACCACTGGTAGGGGCTAATGAAAAACTGTTTTTT. This chain joins TRBV18 and TRBJ1-4, with D perhaps TRBD1 (5 bases). Looked up from germline, CDR1 is KGHSH and CDR2 is LQKENI. V was pared by 1 base and J by 3 bases, with 9 bases between. The CDR3 extends over 15 amino acids.

As for this clone: Additional DNA sequences in this sample encode the identical CDR3. The chain has TRBV7-2 and TRBJ1-5, with TRBD1 as a possible D gene (6 bases). This CDR3 spans 14 amino acids. The germline V and J ends were trimmed by 1 base and 2 bases, with 6 bases remaining between them. The germline V gene has CDR1 SGHTA and CDR2 FQGNSA. CDR3 in amino acids: CASSLGQGNQPQHF. CDR3 DNA sequence: TGTGCCAGCAGCTTAGGACAGGGCAATCAGCCCCAGCATTTT.

V is TRBV7-3 and J is TRBJ2-5, with TRBD2 matching 12 bases. There are 14 residues in the CDR3. Germline lookup yields CDR1 SGHTA and CDR2 FQGTGA. V was pared by 5 bases and J by 5 bases, with 3 bases of the junction left unmatched. This CDR3 reads CASSRTSGVETQYF. The CDR3 DNA is TGTGCCAGCAGCCGGACTAGCGGGGTCGAGACCCAGTACTTC.

This clone was seen only a few times. The chain uses TRBV4-3 and TRBJ2-6; TRBD2 matches at 8 bases. Trimming cost V 2 bases and J 0 bases; bases outside gene matches: 0. In germline, CDR1 is LGHNA, CDR2 YSLEER. The CDR3 contains 16 residues. The CDR3 nucleotides read TGCGCCAGCAGCCAACTAGCGGGCTCTGGGGCCAACGTCCTGACTTTC. Its translation is CASSQLAGSGANVLTF.

V and J are TRBV7-2 and TRBJ1-1; D may be TRBD1 (5 bases). CDR1 is SGHTA, CDR2 FQGNSA, per germline. CDR3 size: 13 residues. V lost 8 bases, J lost 0 bases, and 10 bases lay in between. CDR3: CASQAGLNTEAFF. DNA of the CDR3: TGTGCCAGCCAGGCGGGGCTGAACACTGAAGCTTTCTTT.

The table lists this clone with a count of one. The genes are TRBV9 and TRBJ2-1; the match to TRBD2 covers 10 bases. The V gene's germline CDR1 is SGDLS and CDR2 YYNGEE. The trim removed 4 bases at V and 2 bases at J, leaving 6 bases unmatched. The CDR3 runs to 16 residues. The CDR3 is CASSSSGSIAYNEQFF. For the CDR3, the DNA is TGTGCCAGCAGCTCTAGCGGGAGTATCGCCTACAATGAGCAGTTCTTC.

This clone was found a few times. The J gene is TRBJ2-3, the V gene TRBV5-1, with D maybe TRBD1 (5 bases). CDR1 and CDR2 (germline): SGHRS, YFSETQ. This CDR3 has 16 residues. The germline V and J ends were trimmed by 1 base and 0 bases, with 12 bases remaining between them. CDR3 DNA sequence: TGCGCCAGCAGCTTGCAAACTGGGGCTAGCACAGATACGCAGTATTTT. Translation gives CASSLQTGASTDTQYF.

The table lists this clone with a count of one. The rearrangement uses TRBV29-1 and TRBJ2-1, with 9 bases matching TRBD2. From germline, CDR1 is SQVTM and CDR2 ANQGSEA. CDR3 length: 16 amino acids. Trimming at V came to 6 bases and at J to 8 bases, leaving 17 bases not matched to a gene. CDR3 in DNA: TGCAGCGTCTCGCGGGGGGGGCCATTAGCCAGCGATGAGCAGTTCTTC. Amino acid sequence: CSVSRGGPLASDEQFF.

V is TRBV28 and J is TRBJ2-1, with D perhaps TRBD1 (7 bases). The CDR3 has 15 residues. V was clipped by 3 bases and J by 3 bases, with 12 bases between them. CDR1 is MDHEN, CDR2 SYDVKM, per germline. The CDR3 loop is CASSLGGQIYNEQFF. CDR3 DNA sequence: TGTGCCAGCAGTTTGGGGGGACAGATCTACAATGAGCAGTTCTTC. The complete variable domain, with remaining parts taken from reference TRBV28 and TRBJ2-1, reads DVKVTQSSRYLVKRTGEKVFLECVQDMDHENMFWYRQDPGLGLRLIYFSYDVKMKEKGDIPEGYSVSREKKERFSLILESASTNQTSMYLCASSLGGQIYNEQFFGPGTRLTVL.

The rearrangement joins TRBV5-1 to TRBJ2-2; 9 bases fit TRBD2. Germline loops: CDR1 SGHRS, CDR2 YFSETQ. Trimming cost V 4 bases and J 3 bases; bases outside gene matches: 4. The CDR3 runs 15 residues. Here the CDR3 reads CASSGGLAYTGELFF. The CDR3 DNA follows: TGCGCCAGCAGCGGGGGACTAGCCTACACCGGGGAGCTGTTTTTT.

This rearrangement joins TRBV18 to TRBJ1-3; possible D gene TRBD1, 6 bases. Germline assignment: CDR1 KGHSH and CDR2 LQKENI. The V and J ends lost 3 bases and 0 bases respectively, with 9 bases between them. This CDR3 contains 15 residues. The chain's CDR3 is CASSPRTASGNTIYF. DNA for the CDR3: TGTGCCAGCTCACCGCGGACAGCCTCTGGAAACACCATATATTTT.

The chain employs TRBV7-2 and TRBJ2-3, with D perhaps matching TRBD1 (5 bases). The CDR3 runs 16 residues. V lost 6 bases, J lost 2 bases, and 18 bases lay in between. CDR1 is SGHTA and CDR2 is FQGNSA in the germline V gene. This CDR3 reads CASSRRGQIDTDTQYF. In DNA, the CDR3 is TGTGCCAGCAGTCGTAGGGGCCAGATAGACACAGATACGCAGTATTTT.

The chain uses TRBV7-3 and TRBJ2-1; TRBD2 might be the D (6 bases). V lost 6 bases and J lost 0, with 9 bases in between. CDR1 is SGHTA and CDR2 is FQGTGA in the germline V gene. This CDR3 comprises 14 residues. The CDR3 DNA is TGTGCCAGCAGGACTAGTTTCTCCTACAATGAGCAGTTCTTC. Amino acid sequence: CASRTSFSYNEQFF.

This chain joins TRBV5-1 and TRBJ2-7; tentatively, D is TRBD2 (5 bases). V lost 0 bases, J lost 1 base, and 8 bases lay in between. Germline V gene sequence: CDR1 SGHRS, CDR2 YFSETQ. The CDR3 totals 14 residues. The CDR3 bases are TGCGCCAGCAGCTTGGGGGAGAGGTCCTACGAGCAGTACTTC. It encodes CASSLGERSYEQYF.

The CDR3 loop reads CASSYSNIQETQYF. In DNA, the CDR3 is TGTGCCAGCAGTTACTCGAACATCCAAGAGACCCAGTACTTC. This chain connects TRBV6-5 to TRBJ2-5; D not resolved. V was pared by 0 bases and J by 1 base, with 6 bases between. This CDR3 is 14 amino acids long. Germline CDR1 reads MNHEY; CDR2 reads SVGAGI.

This rearrangement joins TRBV18 to TRBJ1-1, with 8 bases aligning to TRBD1. Looked up from germline, CDR1 is KGHSH and CDR2 is LQKENI. The CDR3 spans 14 residues. Trimming cost V 5 bases and J 0 bases; bases outside gene matches: 2. CDR3 in DNA: TGTGCCAGCTCAACAGGGGGGATGAACACTGAAGCTTTCTTT. Residues: CASSTGGMNTEAFF.

This chain uses TRBV7-9 with TRBJ2-3; D possibly corresponds to TRBD2 (6 bases). The CDR3 is 15 amino acids. V was clipped by 4 bases and J by 3 bases, with 14 bases between them. Germline-derived CDR1 and CDR2 are SEHNR and FQNEAQ (reference sequence). Here the CDR3 reads CASSSLTSDTDTQYF. The CDR3, as DNA: TGTGCCAGCAGCTCGTTGACTAGTGATACAGATACGCAGTATTTT.

This clone came up a few times. The V and J genes are TRBV21-1 and TRBJ1-2. TRBV21-1 is reported as a pseudogene. This CDR3 spans 13 amino acids. The CDR3 DNA follows: TGTGCCAGCAGCAACCCCCTGAACTATGGCTACACCTTC. Translated, it gives CASSNPLNYGYTF.